These 28 T cell receptor beta chains came from one sample sequenced in a study of T-cell memory formation after mild COVID-19. TCRdb itself ran the 5' RACE reads through MiXCR, one entry per CDR3 protein. The sample lists 110,000 or so distinct CDR3 sequences, about a fifth occurring once. Sequenced: PBMCs or a T cell subset sorted from them (not recorded which). The receptor source for this set is a man aged 18-30 years who had mild COVID-19 (a few samples of this study predate the infection). Cell type and time point are not known.

The chain has TRBV27 and TRBJ1-5; weak D call: TRBD1 (5 bases). CDR3 length: 15 residues. Germline V gives CDR1 MNHEY, CDR2 SMNVEV (reference sequence). V was trimmed by 1 base and J by 2 bases, leaving 9 bases between them. Written as DNA, the CDR3 is TGTGCCAGCAGTTTATTTCGAGGGGGCAATCAGCCCCAGCATTTT. Its translation is CASSLFRGGNQPQHF.

This clonotype showed up just a few times. The chain links TRBV12-3 or TRBV12-4 to TRBJ2-2, with D possibly being TRBD2 (6 bases). V dropped 6 bases and J dropped 1 base, with 15 bases sitting between them. The CDR3 covers 16 residues. The CDR3 reads CASRPSGLMNTGELFF. The CDR3 nucleotides read TGTGCCAGCAGACCCTCGGGACTGATGAACACCGGGGAGCTGTTTTTT.

The CDR3 DNA reads as TGCGCCAGCAGCGTCGAACAGGGGGCGGCATCAAATGAGCAGTTCTTC. It translates to CASSVEQGAASNEQFF. V is TRBV5-1 and J is TRBJ2-1; 9 bases match TRBD1. Unmatched junction bases numbered 12, after V lost 4 bases and J lost 7 bases. Germline-derived CDR1 and CDR2 are SGHRS and YFSETQ. The CDR3 is 16 residues long.

This clonotype was counted between two and nine times. The V and J genes are TRBV6-5 and TRBJ1-1, with D possibly matching TRBD1 (5 bases). Germline V lookup: CDR1 MNHEY, CDR2 SVGAGI. Trimming removed 2 bases at V and 4 bases at J, with 14 bases between. This CDR3 spans 15 amino acids. The CDR3 coding sequence is TGTGCCAGCAGTTACATCTCAGGGATCGGCACTGAAGCTTTCTTT. This translates into CASSYISGIGTEAFF.

The chain links TRBV12-3 or TRBV12-4 to TRBJ1-5; D unclear. CDR3 length: 12 amino acids. V lost 2 bases to trimming and J lost 7 bases, with 6 bases between them. The CDR3: CASSLPDQPQHF. CDR3 in DNA: TGTGCCAGCAGTTTACCCGACCAGCCCCAGCATTTT.

This clonotype has only a few counts. The chain joins TRBV13 to TRBJ2-1; D uncertain. This CDR3 has 14 residues. Trimming took off 2 bases at V and 10 bases at J, with 15 bases between the two ends. CDR1 PRHDT and CDR2 FYEKMQ come from the germline V gene (reference sequence). This CDR3 is CASSLRTHDWEQFF. As DNA, the CDR3 is TGTGCCAGCAGCTTAAGGACCCACGATTGGGAGCAGTTCTTC.

The rearrangement uses TRBV7-8 and TRBJ2-7, with unresolved D. The CDR3 is 15 residues long. CDR1 and CDR2 (germline): SGHVS, FQNEAQ. The germline V and J ends were trimmed by 1 base and 2 bases, with 12 bases remaining between them. CDR3 region: CASSLGAGRTYEQYF. The CDR3 DNA is TGTGCCAGCAGCTTAGGAGCCGGCAGGACCTACGAGCAGTACTTC.

V and J are TRBV4-1 and TRBJ1-6; a possible D gene is TRBD1 (5 bases). V was pared by 0 bases and J by 4 bases, with 16 bases between. The CDR3 length is 18 residues. The germline gives CDR1 MGHRA, CDR2 YSYEKL. The CDR3 DNA follows: TGCGCCAGCAGCCAAGAACACGTCGGTTGGGGGTATAATTCACCCCTCCACTTT. Encoded protein: CASSQEHVGWGYNSPLHF.

This clonotype was recorded many times. The V call is TRBV9, the J call TRBJ2-3; TRBD1 agrees at 8 bases. There are 14 residues in the CDR3. Per germline, CDR1 SGDLS and CDR2 YYNGEE. Losses at the gene ends were 4 bases for V and 2 bases for J; bases not matched to a gene: 3. The CDR3 sequence: CASSSDRVTDTQYF. CDR3 nucleotides: TGTGCCAGCAGCTCGGACAGGGTCACAGATACGCAGTATTTT.

The rearrangement joins TRBV10-3 to TRBJ2-7, with a weak D call TRBD1 (5 bases). The CDR3 sequence is 14 residues long. The ends were cut back, 2 bases at V and 3 bases at J, with 11 bases in the middle. Germline V gene lookup returns CDR1 ENHRY and CDR2 SYGVKD. The CDR3, as DNA: TGTGCCATCAGTGAGGCTAGGACACACTACGAGCAGTACTTC. Translated: CAISEARTHYEQYF.

This clonotype was counted between two and nine times. This chain links TRBV6-2 or TRBV6-3 with TRBJ2-5; D is unresolved. Germline CDR1 MNHEY, CDR2 SVGEGT. This CDR3 region has 17 residues. Trimming removed 0 bases from V and 4 bases from J, with 18 bases in between. The chain's CDR3 is CASSYSSRVAAPETQYF. The CDR3 coding sequence is TGTGCCAGCAGTTACTCTTCTCGGGTGGCCGCGCCAGAGACCCAGTACTTC.

J is TRBJ2-1 and V is TRBV12-3 or TRBV12-4; TRBD2 aligns across 9 bases. The length of the CDR3 is 15 residues. V lost 3 bases, J lost 5 bases, and 5 bases stayed unmatched. The CDR3 DNA reads as TGTGCCAGCAGTTTCGTCCAGCGGGGGGACAATGAGCAGTTCTTC. Residues: CASSFVQRGDNEQFF.

This clonotype has a handful of counts. V is TRBV25-1 and J is TRBJ1-2, with 8 positions matching TRBD1. The V and J ends lost 2 bases and 3 bases, in that order; junction bases with no gene match: 5. Per the germline V gene, CDR1 is MGHDK and CDR2 is SYGVNS. This CDR3 region has 15 residues. CDR3 coding DNA: TGTGCCAGCAGTGAACACAGGGGGACCTACTATGGCTACACCTTC. It translates to CASSEHRGTYYGYTF.

This rearrangement joins TRBV12-3 or TRBV12-4 to TRBJ1-2; no clear D gene. V lost 2 bases and J 3 bases, leaving 7 bases between the germline ends. This CDR3 is 13 amino acids long. The CDR3 DNA reads as TGTGCCAGCAGTTTATCCGGGGACTATGGCTACACCTTC. The encoded protein is CASSLSGDYGYTF.

In its sample, this clonotype was seen a few times. The genes are TRBV5-5 and TRBJ2-2; no clear D gene. The V end lost 4 bases, the J end lost 6 bases, and 10 bases lay between the germline ends. There are 13 residues in the CDR3. Germline CDR1 is SGHKS and CDR2 is YYEKEE (reference sequence). Here the CDR3 reads CASSPWASGELFF. CDR3 DNA: TGTGCCAGCAGCCCCTGGGCCTCCGGGGAGCTGTTTTTT.

The CDR3 is CASSTAFPTEAFF. The CDR3 nucleotides read TGTGCCAGCAGCACCGCCTTTCCCACTGAAGCTTTCTTT. The chain combines TRBV3-1 with TRBJ1-1; D not certain. In germline, CDR1 is LGHDT, CDR2 YNNKEL (reference sequence). The CDR3 has 13 amino acids. V gave up 5 bases and J gave up 4 bases, with 11 bases separating them.

The CDR3 reads CASSSRDSGTGELFF. The CDR3, as DNA: TGTGCCAGCAGCTCCCGCGATTCCGGCACCGGGGAGCTGTTTTTT. The chain is built from TRBV11-2 and TRBJ2-2; D is ambiguous. Trimming removed 4 bases at V and 4 bases at J, with 13 bases between. Germline V gene sequence: CDR1 SGHAT, CDR2 FQNNGV. This CDR3 spans 15 amino acids. Full variable domain (outside the CDR3, taken from reference TRBV11-2 and TRBJ2-2): EAGVAQSPRYKIIEKRQSVAFWCNPISGHATLYWYQQILGQGPKLLIQFQNNGVVDDSQLPKDRFSAERLKGVDSTLKIQPAKLEDSAVYLCASSSRDSGTGELFFGEGSRLTVL.

V gene TRBV2 combines with J gene TRBJ2-7, with D possibly being TRBD2 (5 bases). Germline V gives CDR1 SNHLY, CDR2 FYNNEI. The length of the CDR3 is 13 residues. Deletions cut 5 bases from V and 4 bases from J, with 12 bases between. The CDR3 coding sequence is TGTGCCAGCAGTATTTCATGGGAGTACGAGCAGTACGTC. This encodes CASSISWEYEQYV.

This clonotype has a handful of counts. The chain uses TRBV5-6 and TRBJ2-3; 8 bases fit TRBD2. The germline V gene encodes CDR1 SGHDT and CDR2 YYEEEE. The V gene end was trimmed by 1 base and the J gene end by 6 bases; junction bases not matched to a gene: 7. The CDR3 runs 15 residues. The DNA of the CDR3 is TGTGCCAGCAGCTTGTGGGGCGGGGGGCGCGATACGCAGTATTTT. Translated, it gives CASSLWGGGRDTQYF.

Worth noting for this clonotype: Mismatch with germline at one junction end may stem from a read error. This chain joins TRBV27 and TRBJ2-7, with a weak D call TRBD2 (7 bases). CDR1 and CDR2 (germline): MNHEY, SMNVEV (reference sequence). The CDR3 sequence is 15 residues long. CDR3 in DNA: TGTGACAGCAGTTTAAGGGGGGGAAGCTCCTACGAGCAGTACTTC. This translates into CDSSLRGGSSYEQYF.

The chain is built from TRBV11-2 and TRBJ2-3, with D possibly matching TRBD1 (5 bases). The V gene lost 1 base and the J gene lost 5 bases, with 13 bases spanning the gap. Germline CDR1 and CDR2: SGHAT and FQNNGV. The CDR3 totals 15 residues. The CDR3 protein is CASSLVGRVQDTQYF. The DNA for the CDR3 is TGTGCCAGCAGCTTAGTTGGCAGGGTGCAAGATACGCAGTATTTT. Full variable domain (remainder filled in from reference TRBV11-2 and TRBJ2-3): EAGVAQSPRYKIIEKRQSVAFWCNPISGHATLYWYQQILGQGPKLLIQFQNNGVVDDSQLPKDRFSAERLKGVDSTLKIQPAKLEDSAVYLCASSLVGRVQDTQYFGPGTRLTVL.

The chain combines TRBV20-1 with TRBJ2-7, with 10 bases identical to TRBD1. Looked up from germline, CDR1 is DFQATT and CDR2 is SNEGSKA (reference sequence). The CDR3 consists of 13 residues. The V segment lost 6 bases and the J segment 4 bases; nucleotides outside the gene matches: 6. CDR3: CSATGDRGYEQYV. CDR3 in DNA: TGCAGTGCAACAGGGGACAGGGGTTACGAGCAGTACGTC.

CDR3 sequence reads: CASSPTGGDGYTF. The CDR3 nucleotides read TGTGCCAGCAGCCCTACAGGGGGCGATGGCTACACCTTC. This chain connects TRBV7-6 to TRBJ1-2; 9 bases align to TRBD1. V shed 5 bases, J shed 6 bases, and the junction held 4 bases outside the gene matches. This CDR3 has 13 residues. Per germline, CDR1 SGHVS and CDR2 FNYEAQ.

This clonotype occurred a few times. V usage is TRBV10-2 and J usage is TRBJ2-3; 10 bases fit TRBD2. CDR3 length equals 16 residues. Germline assignment: CDR1 WSHSY and CDR2 SAAADI. The trim removed 6 bases at V and 2 bases at J, leaving 8 bases unmatched. The CDR3 loop is CASSPGTSEFTDTQYF. The CDR3 DNA is TGCGCCAGCAGCCCCGGGACTAGCGAATTCACAGATACGCAGTATTTT.

The rearrangement joins TRBV20-1 to TRBJ1-1; no clear D. V lost 4 bases to trimming and J lost 1 base, with 16 bases between them. This CDR3 contains 15 residues. In germline, CDR1 is DFQATT, CDR2 SNEGSKA (reference sequence). The CDR3 DNA is TGCAGTGCTATCCCTCCGTCGGTAGGGAACACTGAAGCTTTCTTT. It yields the protein CSAIPPSVGNTEAFF.

The rearrangement links TRBV7-9 to TRBJ1-1; 7 bases line up with TRBD1. V was clipped by 0 bases and J by 5 bases; unmatched bases: 9. The CDR3 is 16 amino acids. CDR1 is SEHNR and CDR2 is FQNEAQ in the germline V gene (reference sequence). The CDR3: CASSLAQTGERTEAFF. The CDR3 DNA reads as TGTGCCAGCAGCTTAGCTCAAACAGGGGAGAGGACTGAAGCTTTCTTT.

In its sample, this clonotype was seen a few times. The genes are TRBV15 and TRBJ1-5; no firm D call. CDR3 length: 14 residues. The V gene lost 0 bases and the J gene lost 3 bases, with 6 bases spanning the gap. CDR1 and CDR2 (germline): LNHNV, YYDKDF (reference sequence). CDR3 in amino acids: CATSRDRYNQPQHF. CDR3 coding DNA: TGTGCCACCAGCAGAGATCGGTACAATCAGCCCCAGCATTTT.

The gene calls are TRBV4-1 and TRBJ2-1, with TRBD2 identical over 9 bases. The CDR3 is 17 amino acids. The V gene end was trimmed by 0 bases and the J gene end by 8 bases; junction bases not matched to a gene: 11. Germline loops: CDR1 MGHRA, CDR2 YSYEKL. The CDR3 protein is CASSQDPLAGGIHEQFF. Written as DNA, the CDR3 is TGCGCCAGCAGCCAAGATCCACTGGCGGGGGGGATCCATGAGCAGTTCTTC.